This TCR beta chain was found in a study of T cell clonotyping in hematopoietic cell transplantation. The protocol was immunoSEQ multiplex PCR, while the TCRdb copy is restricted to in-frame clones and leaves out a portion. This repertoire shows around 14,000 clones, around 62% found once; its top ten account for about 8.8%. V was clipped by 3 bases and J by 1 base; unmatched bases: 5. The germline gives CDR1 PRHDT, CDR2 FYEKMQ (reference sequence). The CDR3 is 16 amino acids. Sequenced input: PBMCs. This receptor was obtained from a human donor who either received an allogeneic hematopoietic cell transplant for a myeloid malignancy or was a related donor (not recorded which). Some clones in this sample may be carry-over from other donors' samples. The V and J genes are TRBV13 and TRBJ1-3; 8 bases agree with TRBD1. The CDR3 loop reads CASSFRDRSSGNTIYF. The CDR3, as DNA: TGTGCCAGCAGCTTCCGGGACAGGTCTTCTGGAAACACCATATATTTT.